This is a list of T cell receptor beta chains from one sample in a study of blood T cell repertoires in COVID-19. The table came from immunoSEQ multiplex PCR; TCRdb's copy has only in-frame clones and leaves some out. The data contain some 120,000 clones, around nine tenths of them singletons. Sequencing input: peripheral blood. The receptors originated from a man aged 50-60 years with active COVID-19. CDR3s include the opening cysteine and the closing phenylalanine or tryptophan. Each record gives: CDR3 length, V gene, clone size, J gene, D gene, CDR3 protein, CDR3 DNA. D genes are given only for firm matches. Some rows mark clone size as missing; the rest say once, few, many or name a class of expanded clone.

12	TRBV3-1/TRBV3-2	once	TRBJ1-2	-	CASSQDGNGYTF	TGTGCCAGCAGCCAAGACGGGAATGGCTACACCTTC
14	TRBV10-3	-	TRBJ2-6	-	CAILGLSGANVLTF	TGTGCCATATTAGGACTATCTGGGGCCAACGTCCTGACTTTC
18	TRBV7-9	-	TRBJ2-6	-	CASSPRIQGISGANVLTF	TGTGCCAGCAGCCCGCGGATACAGGGTATCTCTGGGGCCAACGTCCTGACTTTC
17	TRBV5-4	-	TRBJ2-3	TRBD2	CASSLGGTSGSTDTQYF	TGTGCCAGCAGCTTGGGCGGGACTAGCGGTAGCACAGATACGCAGTATTTT
15	TRBV29-1	-	TRBJ2-3	TRBD2	CSVASSSGRWDTQYF	TGCAGCGTTGCCTCTTCTAGCGGGAGATGGGATACGCAGTATTTT
13	TRBV30	-	TRBJ2-2	TRBD1	CAWSRQGDGELFF	TGTGCCTGGAGTAGACAGGGGGACGGGGAGCTGTTTTTT
14	TRBV7-2	-	TRBJ1-3	-	CASTPGGPGNTIYF	TGTGCCAGCACCCCGGGGGGGCCAGGAAACACCATATATTTT
16	TRBV7-9	-	TRBJ2-5	-	CASSRGPSSYPETQYF	TGTGCCAGCAGCCGCGGGCCTAGTTCTTACCCTGAGACCCAGTACTTC
16	TRBV19	-	TRBJ2-3	TRBD2	CASRGSGGSLADTQYF	TGTGCCAGTAGGGGCAGCGGGGGGTCTTTAGCAGATACGCAGTATTTT
13	TRBV30	-	TRBJ2-3	TRBD2	CAWSTRKREKQYF	TGTGCCTGGAGTACCCGAAAGCGGGAGAAGCAGTATTTT
16	TRBV7-2	-	TRBJ1-2	TRBD1	CASSRVPGQGNYGYTF	TGTGCCAGCAGTCGAGTCCCGGGACAGGGAAATTATGGCTACACCTTC
17	TRBV3-1/TRBV3-2	-	TRBJ2-2	-	CASSQRGTSLNTGELFF	TGTGCCAGCAGCCAAAGGGGGACATCCCTAAACACCGGGGAGCTGTTTTTT
14	TRBV29-1	-	TRBJ2-4	-	CSVGSRTSLDIQYF	TGCAGCGTTGGATCTCGAACCAGTCTGGACATTCAGTACTTC
13	TRBV27	-	TRBJ1-4	-	CASRRREGEKLFF	TGTGCCAGCAGAAGACGGGAGGGTGAAAAACTGTTTTTT
15	TRBV6-1	-	TRBJ2-5	TRBD2	CASSELAGGQETQYF	TGTGCCAGCAGTGAATTAGCGGGGGGGCAAGAGACCCAGTACTTC
15	TRBV9	-	TRBJ2-5	TRBD1	CASSPIMGQQETQYF	TGTGCCAGCAGCCCGATAATGGGACAGCAAGAGACCCAGTACTTC
17	TRBV3-1/TRBV3-2	-	TRBJ2-5	TRBD2	CASSQDWGLAGRETQYF	TGTGCCAGCAGCCAAGATTGGGGACTAGCGGGAAGAGAGACCCAGTACTTC
17	TRBV28	-	TRBJ1-3	TRBD1	CASSSNRDRGDGNTIYF	TGTGCCAGCAGTTCCAACCGGGACAGGGGTGATGGAAACACCATATATTTT
15	TRBV9	-	TRBJ2-1	TRBD1	CASSAGQGKYNEQFF	TGTGCCAGCAGCGCCGGACAGGGGAAGTACAATGAGCAGTTCTTC
15	TRBV3-1/TRBV3-2	-	TRBJ1-5	-	CASSQGQGSNQPQHF	TGTGCCAGCAGCCAAGGTCAGGGTTCGAATCAGCCCCAGCATTTT
15	TRBV19	-	TRBJ2-3	-	CASSMIAGSTDTQYF	TGTGCCAGTAGTATGATTGCGGGGAGCACAGATACGCAGTATTTT
14	TRBV29-1	once	TRBJ1-2	TRBD1	CSVEDQDRGYGYTF	TGCAGCGTTGAAGATCAGGACAGGGGGTATGGCTACACCTTC
17	TRBV19	-	TRBJ1-2	-	CASSIEGTGRTLAGYTF	TGTGCCAGTAGTATAGAGGGGACTGGGAGGACATTGGCTGGCTACACCTTC
17	TRBV6-2/TRBV6-3	-	TRBJ2-3	-	CASSYPSQGLHTDTQYF	TGTGCCAGCAGTTACCCCTCTCAGGGGCTACACACAGATACGCAGTATTTT
17	TRBV7-6	-	TRBJ2-2	-	CASSAGAGLDYTGELFF	TGTGCCAGCAGCGCAGGGGCAGGGTTGGACTACACCGGGGAGCTGTTTTTT
14	TRBV3-1/TRBV3-2	-	TRBJ1-2	-	CASSQGLGNYGYTF	TGTGCCAGCAGCCAAGGGCTAGGAAACTATGGCTACACCTTC
13	TRBV24-1	-	TRBJ1-5	-	CATAGPTGQPQHF	TGTGCCACAGCAGGCCCGACGGGACAGCCCCAGCATTTT
15	TRBV10-1	-	TRBJ2-3	-	CASSEYHLHTDTQYF	TGCGCCAGCAGTGAGTACCATTTACACACAGATACGCAGTATTTT
15	TRBV6-5	-	TRBJ1-2	TRBD1	CASSRRQGVNYGYTF	TGTGCCAGCAGCCGGAGACAGGGGGTTAACTATGGCTACACCTTC
15	TRBV18	once	TRBJ2-1	TRBD1	CASSRGQGMDNEQFF	TGTGCCAGCTCACGAGGACAGGGTATGGACAATGAGCAGTTCTTC
20	TRBV12-5	-	TRBJ2-1	TRBD2	CASGLPSRTSGGTTYNEQFF	TGTGCTAGTGGTTTGCCCTCCCGGACTAGCGGGGGGACCACCTACAATGAGCAGTTCTTC
15	TRBV18	-	TRBJ2-7	TRBD1	CASSPNRGKSYEQYF	TGTGCCAGCTCACCAAACAGGGGGAAATCCTACGAGCAGTACTTC
17	TRBV5-1	-	TRBJ2-2	TRBD1	CASSLGQGADNTGELFF	TGCGCCAGCAGCTTGGGACAGGGGGCCGATAACACCGGGGAGCTGTTTTTT
15	TRBV7-9	-	TRBJ2-1	-	CASSLAGGQYNEQFF	TGTGCCAGCAGCTTAGCGGGGGGGCAATACAATGAGCAGTTCTTC
15	TRBV5-1	-	TRBJ2-5	-	CASSTFGQWQETQYF	TGCGCCAGCAGTACTTTCGGACAGTGGCAAGAGACCCAGTACTTC
15	TRBV9	-	TRBJ1-1	TRBD1	CASSSTGGRGTEAFF	TGTGCCAGCAGCTCCACAGGGGGCCGGGGCACTGAAGCTTTCTTT
16	TRBV4-1	-	TRBJ2-7	-	CASSQEASSGRYEQYF	TGCGCCAGCAGCCAAGAGGCATCCTCAGGGCGTTACGAGCAGTACTTC
15	TRBV19	-	TRBJ1-5	-	CASSIRGQGNQPQHF	TGTGCCAGTAGTATAAGAGGGCAAGGCAATCAGCCCCAGCATTTT
16	TRBV5-4	-	TRBJ2-6	-	CASSWGHRSGANVLTF	TGTGCCAGCAGCTGGGGGCATCGCTCTGGGGCCAACGTCCTGACTTTC
13	TRBV27	-	TRBJ1-1	TRBD1	CASRGTEKTEAFF	TGTGCCAGCAGGGGGACAGAAAAGACTGAAGCTTTCTTT
14	TRBV5-1	-	TRBJ1-5	-	CASSPGQPNQPQHF	TGCGCCAGCAGCCCAGGGCAGCCGAATCAGCCCCAGCATTTT
16	TRBV2	-	TRBJ1-1	-	CASSDRTSIMNTEAFF	TGTGCCAGCAGTGATCGGACATCCATAATGAACACTGAAGCTTTCTTT
14	TRBV11-3	-	TRBJ1-1	-	CASSPPGGATEAFF	TGTGCCAGCAGCCCTCCCGGGGGGGCCACTGAAGCTTTCTTT
15	TRBV18	-	TRBJ2-1	TRBD2	CASSQTSGGSYEQFF	TGTGCCAGCTCTCAGACTAGCGGGGGATCCTATGAGCAGTTCTTC
14	TRBV7-8	-	TRBJ2-5	TRBD1	CASSYGTVQETQYF	TGTGCCAGCAGCTACGGGACAGTCCAAGAGACCCAGTACTTC
13	TRBV12-3/TRBV12-4	few	TRBJ2-2	-	CASRRDSTGELFF	TGTGCCAGCAGGCGCGACAGCACCGGGGAGCTGTTTTTT
12	TRBV28	-	TRBJ1-5	-	CASSSRIQPQHF	TGTGCCAGCAGTTCCCGTATTCAGCCCCAGCATTTT
16	TRBV5-5	-	TRBJ2-4	TRBD2	CASSSTRAGGLDIQYF	TGTGCCAGCAGCTCGACCAGAGCGGGAGGGCTGGACATTCAGTACTTC
16	TRBV15	-	TRBJ2-5	-	CATSRDWLGVQETQYF	TGTGCCACCAGCAGAGATTGGTTAGGGGTCCAAGAGACCCAGTACTTC
15	TRBV11-2	-	TRBJ2-3	-	CASSLDLGHTDTQYF	TGTGCCAGCAGCTTAGACCTGGGCCACACAGATACGCAGTATTTT
16	TRBV5-4	-	TRBJ2-2	TRBD2	CASSLDPSGATGELFF	TGTGCCAGCAGCTTGGATCCTAGCGGAGCCACCGGGGAGCTGTTTTTT
14	TRBV19	-	TRBJ2-3	-	CASTEGGYTGTQYF	TGTGCCAGTACCGAAGGCGGCTACACGGGGACGCAGTATTTT
15	TRBV7-3	-	TRBJ1-5	-	CASSFPRDSNQPQHF	TGTGCCAGCAGCTTCCCCAGGGATAGCAATCAGCCCCAGCATTTT
15	TRBV4-1	-	TRBJ2-1	TRBD2	CASSQPGGPYNEQFF	TGCGCCAGCAGCCAACCGGGGGGGCCCTACAATGAGCAGTTCTTC